This TCR beta chain derives from a study of blood T cells in healthy people across ages. The authors ran a second PCR of about 7 to 11 cycles using a sample-barcoded 5' primer and a J-beta primer mix. In TCRdb, the 5' RACE reads were re-called with MiXCR into one record per CDR3 protein. The sample consists of fewer than 650,000 distinct CDR3 sequences, about 27% of them appearing once. These data also featured in a second study, about T cells of mothers and their children.

The sample was blood. This TCR was sampled from a boy younger than 10 in good health.

The CDR3 DNA reads TGCGCCAGCAGCCTCCCTCCGGATAGCGGGAGTAATGAGCAGTTCTTC. It encodes CASSLPPDSGSNEQFF. J is TRBJ2-1 and V is TRBV4-1; 9 bases fit TRBD2. Germline lookup yields CDR1 MGHRA and CDR2 YSYEKL. CDR3 size: 16 residues. V shed 4 bases and J 7 bases; nucleotides not matched to a gene: 11.